Following are 21 T cell receptor beta chains from one sample sequenced in a study of cytomegalovirus exposure and HLA in healthy donors. The PCR employed 60 Vbeta primers together with 13 Jbeta primers. Libraries were prepared by immunoSEQ multiplex PCR; TCRdb keeps only in-frame clonotypes and omits some of them. The sample carries around 230,000 clones, approximately 81% recorded once. Sequencing used PBMCs. These receptors all stem from a girl aged 2 to 10 in good health and CMV-seronegative.

This chain connects TRBV7-9 to TRBJ1-4; TRBD1 agrees at 10 bases. The CDR3 is made up of 17 amino acids. Germline assignment: CDR1 SEHNR and CDR2 FQNEAQ (reference sequence). The V gene end was trimmed by 1 base and the J gene end by 2 bases; junction bases not matched to a gene: 4. The CDR3 coding sequence is TGTGCCAGCAGCTTAGGGACAGGGGGTTCGACTAATGAAAAACTGTTTTTT. It specifies CASSLGTGGSTNEKLFF.

The chain links TRBV11-2 to TRBJ1-3, with D unclear. Germline CDR1 and CDR2: SGHAT and FQNNGV. Trimming shortened V by 3 bases and J by 10 bases, and 13 bases separated the two germline ends. The CDR3 totals 13 residues. The CDR3 is CASSFGQAATIYF. The CDR3 nucleotides are TGTGCCAGCAGCTTTGGGCAGGCCGCTACCATATATTTT.

The chain recombines TRBV30 with TRBJ2-1, with 7 positions matching TRBD2. In germline, CDR1 is GTSNPN, CDR2 SVGIG (reference sequence). The V segment lost 0 bases and the J segment 10 bases; nucleotides outside the gene matches: 9. The CDR3 loop spans 14 amino acids. CDR3 in amino acids: CAWSVNGGIREQFF. The CDR3 nucleotides read TGTGCCTGGAGTGTAAACGGGGGGATTCGAGAGCAGTTCTTC.

This clone was seen once. The rearrangement uses TRBV28 and TRBJ1-5, with TRBD1 matching 7 bases. The V gene's germline CDR1 is MDHEN and CDR2 SYDVKM. Trimming at V came to 5 bases and at J to 2 bases, leaving 9 bases not matched to a gene. The CDR3 covers 16 residues. The CDR3: CASSTLGQGGNQPQHF. In nucleotides, the CDR3 is TGTGCCAGCAGTACCCTGGGGCAGGGGGGCAATCAGCCCCAGCATTTT.

The J gene is TRBJ2-7, the V gene TRBV29-1, with 8 bases identical to TRBD2. Germline trimming cut 7 bases from V and 4 bases from J; bases unmatched to any gene: 15. CDR1 SQVTM and CDR2 ANQGSEA come from the germline V gene. The CDR3 has 15 residues. The CDR3 region has the DNA TGCAGCGCCCTGGAGGGGAGCGGGAGTCGGTACGAGCAGTACTTC. Encoded protein: CSALEGSGSRYEQYF.

V and J are TRBV5-1 and TRBJ2-7; 9 bases match TRBD2. With V trimmed by 0 bases and J by 2 bases, 0 bases remained unmatched. Germline CDR1 reads SGHRS; CDR2 reads YFSETQ. The CDR3 length is 14 residues. The CDR3 coding sequence is TGCGCCAGCAGCTTGGGCGGGAGGGCCTACGAGCAGTACTTC. This sequence encodes CASSLGGRAYEQYF.

The chain uses TRBV28 and TRBJ2-6, with 11 bases matching TRBD2. Germline trimming cut 7 bases from V and 0 bases from J; bases unmatched to any gene: 5. The germline V gene has CDR1 MDHEN and CDR2 SYDVKM. The CDR3 is 17 amino acids. CDR3 DNA: TGTGCCAGCACCGACGGGACTAGCGGCTCTGGGGCCAACGTCCTGACTTTC. It codes for CASTDGTSGSGANVLTF.

The chain links TRBV18 to TRBJ1-3; tentative D call: TRBD1 (5 bases). The CDR3 runs 15 residues. V was trimmed by 6 bases and J by 1 base, leaving 13 bases between them. CDR1 is KGHSH, CDR2 LQKENI, per germline. Here the CDR3 DNA reads TGTGCCAGCTCCCCTTCGGCAGGGTCTGGAAACACCATATATTTT. Its protein product is CASSPSAGSGNTIYF.

V is TRBV5-1 and J is TRBJ2-5; 16 bases line up with TRBD2. The length of the CDR3 is 15 residues. Germline CDR1 reads SGHRS; CDR2 reads YFSETQ. V gave up 7 bases and J gave up 13 bases; unmatched junction bases: 13. CDR3 in amino acids: CASGNPGTSGGDAYF. In DNA, the CDR3 is TGCGCCAGCGGAAACCCCGGGACTAGCGGGGGGGATGCGTACTTC. The full variable domain, in which reference TRBV5-1 and TRBJ2-5 provide the parts outside the CDR3, is KAGVTQTPRYLIKTRGQQVTLSCSPISGHRSVSWYQQTPGQGLQFLFEYFSETQRNKGNFPGRFSGRQFSNSRSEMNVSTLELGDSALYLCASGNPGTSGGDAYFGPGTRLLVL.

V is TRBV29-1 and J is TRBJ1-1; the match to TRBD1 covers 9 bases. The germline V gene has CDR1 SQVTM and CDR2 ANQGSEA. V lost 6 bases to trimming and J lost 0 bases; unmatched junction nucleotides: 2. This CDR3 spans 13 amino acids. CDR3 sequence reads: CSVTGGLNTEAFF. The DNA of the CDR3 is TGCAGCGTAACAGGGGGCCTGAACACTGAAGCTTTCTTT.

The chain uses TRBV6-1 and TRBJ2-4; tentative D call: TRBD2 (6 bases). Looked up from germline, CDR1 is MNHNS and CDR2 is SASEGT. V was cut by 3 bases and J by 1 base, with 13 bases left in between. This CDR3 region has 16 residues. CDR3 amino acids: CASSEEGPAAKNIQYF. CDR3 nucleotide sequence: TGTGCCAGCAGTGAGGAGGGCCCGGCGGCCAAAAACATTCAGTACTTC.

The V gene is TRBV2, the J gene TRBJ2-1; 8 positions agree with TRBD2. V shed 10 bases, J shed 10 bases, and the junction held 18 bases outside the gene matches. There are 15 residues in the CDR3. The germline V gene has CDR1 SNHLY and CDR2 FYNNEI. The CDR3: CATDPGTRTLGEQFF. CDR3 DNA sequence: TGTGCCACTGATCCCGGGACTAGGACGTTGGGGGAGCAGTTCTTC.

V usage is TRBV9 and J usage is TRBJ2-7; 10 bases fit TRBD1. The CDR3 contains 16 residues. The junction had 10 bases not matched to a gene; V was cut back by 3 bases and J by 4 bases. In germline, CDR1 is SGDLS, CDR2 YYNGEE. The CDR3: CASSARQGAFPYEQYF. The CDR3 DNA reads as TGTGCCAGCAGCGCGAGACAGGGGGCGTTCCCTTACGAGCAGTACTTC.

This chain uses TRBV5-4 with TRBJ2-5; the D gene is possibly TRBD2 (5 bases). Trimming removed 4 bases at V and 4 bases at J, with 17 bases between. The germline CDR1 and CDR2 sequences are SGHNT and YYREEE (reference sequence). CDR3 length: 15 amino acids. The CDR3 coding sequence is TGTGCCAGCAGCGGGGAGACCGGGCCAACAGAGACCCAGTACTTC. It translates to CASSGETGPTETQYF.

The chain joins TRBV6-1 to TRBJ1-2; 7 bases agree with TRBD1. Germline CDR1 MNHNS, CDR2 SASEGT. The CDR3 loop spans 19 amino acids. With 0 bases clipped from V and 3 bases from J, the junction kept 16 bases outside the gene matches. CDR3 protein: CASSEAGDRVGPRDYGYTF. CDR3 nucleotide sequence: TGTGCCAGCAGTGAAGCCGGAGACAGGGTGGGCCCCCGGGACTATGGCTACACCTTC.

The chain is built from TRBV6-5 and TRBJ2-7; tentatively, D is TRBD2 (5 bases). The CDR3 loop spans 15 amino acids. The germline V and J ends were trimmed by 0 bases and 0 bases, with 9 bases remaining between them. Germline loops: CDR1 MNHEY, CDR2 SVGAGI. Here the CDR3 DNA reads TGTGCCAGCAGTTACTCGAGCGGATACTCCTACGAGCAGTACTTC. As protein: CASSYSSGYSYEQYF.

This CDR3 is CASSEGGSGNTIYF. CDR3 DNA: TGCGCCAGCAGCGAAGGAGGGTCTGGAAACACCATATATTTT. This chain uses TRBV5-1 with TRBJ1-3; D gene uncertain. CDR3 size: 14 residues. CDR1 is SGHRS and CDR2 is YFSETQ in the germline V gene. V lost 4 bases, J lost 1 base, and 9 bases lay in between.

V is TRBV27 and J is TRBJ2-5; 7 positions match TRBD1. The germline gives CDR1 MNHEY, CDR2 SMNVEV (reference sequence). This CDR3 contains 14 residues. The trim removed 5 bases at V and 1 base at J, leaving 4 bases unmatched. The CDR3 region is CASSRGLAQETQYF. In DNA form, the CDR3 reads TGTGCCAGCAGTAGGGGGCTAGCCCAAGAGACCCAGTACTTC.

The count of this clone is one. This chain joins TRBV7-6 and TRBJ1-3; tentatively, D is TRBD1 (5 bases). V shed 2 bases and J shed 3 bases, with 14 bases lying between them. Germline V gene sequence: CDR1 SGHVS, CDR2 FNYEAQ. The CDR3 has 16 amino acids. The CDR3 DNA reads as TGTGCCAGCAGCTTAAGAGGAGGGGCAGATGGAAACACCATATATTTT. Translation: CASSLRGGADGNTIYF.

V gene TRBV5-8 combines with J gene TRBJ2-3; D is perhaps TRBD2 (6 bases). With 1 base removed from V and 5 bases from J, the gap between germline ends came to 8 bases. This CDR3 comprises 13 residues. CDR1 SGHTS and CDR2 YDEGEE come from the germline V gene. CDR3 in amino acids: CASSLTSLDTQYF. The CDR3 bases are TGTGCCAGCAGCTTGACTAGCTTAGATACGCAGTATTTT.

This clone was seen only a few times. The genes are TRBV6-1 and TRBJ1-2; tentative D call: TRBD1 (5 bases). Germline CDR1 MNHNS, CDR2 SASEGT. The CDR3 has 15 residues. V lost 4 bases, J lost 5 bases, and 17 bases lay in between. CDR3 protein: CASSATTHQGYGYTF. DNA for the CDR3: TGTGCCAGCAGTGCAACCACCCATCAGGGTTATGGCTACACCTTC.